These 7 T cell receptor beta chains originate from one sample sequenced in a study of technical replicates of blood from a few donors. Repertoires were generated with immunoSEQ multiplex PCR, while TCRdb's copy carries only in-frame clones and drops some. The sample has 60,000 to 90,000 clones; more than 90% are singletons. The sequenced material came from T cells isolated from PBMCs. These receptors all come from a human donor in good health.

J is TRBJ2-3 and V is TRBV7-9; D uncertain. Germline CDR1 SEHNR, CDR2 FQNEAQ (reference sequence). The CDR3 is 12 amino acids. Trimming shortened V by 3 bases and J by 3 bases, and 4 bases separated the two germline ends. As DNA, the CDR3 is TGTGCCAGCAGCTTTCAGACAGATACGCAGTATTTT. This translates into CASSFQTDTQYF.

V gene TRBV4-1 combines with J gene TRBJ2-5; 14 bases fit TRBD2. CDR3 length: 16 amino acids. After removal of 1 base from V and 4 bases from J, the junction contained 2 bases not matched to a gene. CDR1 MGHRA and CDR2 YSYEKL come from the germline V gene. This chain's CDR3 is CASSQVGLAGGETQYF. The CDR3 bases are TGCGCCAGCAGCCAAGTAGGACTAGCGGGAGGAGAGACCCAGTACTTC.

This clone has a single count. The chain has TRBV5-4 and TRBJ2-3, with 8 bases identical to TRBD1. Germline V gene lookup returns CDR1 SGHNT and CDR2 YYREEE (reference sequence). The CDR3 spans 14 residues. Losses at the gene ends were 4 bases for V and 1 base for J; bases not matched to a gene: 2. This chain's CDR3 is CASSATGGTDTQYF. For the CDR3, the DNA is TGTGCCAGCAGCGCGACAGGGGGCACAGATACGCAGTATTTT.

V and J are TRBV7-3 and TRBJ2-7; no firm D call. V was trimmed by 2 bases and J by 6 bases, leaving 17 bases between them. Germline CDR1 is SGHTA and CDR2 is FQGTGA. The CDR3 runs to 15 residues. In DNA form, the CDR3 reads TGTGCCAGCAGCTTACGTTCCGGCTTTTCGGGCGAGCAGTACTTC. It translates to CASSLRSGFSGEQYF.

This chain's CDR3 is CASSFGGATNEKLFF. The CDR3 nucleotides read TGCGCCAGCAGCTTTGGCGGTGCAACTAATGAAAAACTGTTTTTT. V and J are TRBV5-1 and TRBJ1-4; D not resolved. The CDR3 sequence is 15 residues long. V was shortened by 2 bases and J by 0 bases, with 8 bases between the two germline ends. CDR1 and CDR2 from the germline V gene are SGHRS and YFSETQ.

The V call is TRBV7-9, the J call TRBJ1-1; 9 nucleotides agree with TRBD1. This CDR3 has 14 amino acids. J gave up 5 bases and V 4 bases, and 5 bases lay outside the gene matches. CDR1 and CDR2 (germline): SEHNR, FQNEAQ (reference sequence). The CDR3 DNA reads TGTGCCAGCAGCTCCGGGACAGGGTCAACTGAAGCTTTCTTT. Protein: CASSSGTGSTEAFF.

This chain links TRBV9 with TRBJ2-3; D gene unclear. The CDR3 extends over 13 amino acids. In germline, CDR1 is SGDLS, CDR2 YYNGEE. Trimming removed 1 base at V and 6 bases at J, with 9 bases between. CDR3 nucleotides: TGTGCCAGCAGCGTATCGTCCGGGGATACGCAGTATTTT. Its protein product is CASSVSSGDTQYF.